The present entry profiles one T cell receptor (beta chain) with its context. Its antigen is unknown. No quality values exist for individual bases; no much larger clone is one base distant. CDR1 and CDR2 (ENHRY, SYGVKD) derive from the germline V gene. The CDR3 goes from the cysteine to the phenylalanine over 14 residues. The only DNA kept is the CDR3, 42 bases in frame from the first base. V is cut by 5 bases and J by 3 bases, and the space between the germline ends is 11 bases. Sequencing used an Illumina HiSeq 2000. TCR beta chain libraries were generated through multiplex PCR amplification. High-throughput sequencing was used to analyze the amplified TCR beta chain products. The public reads were reprocessed in TCRdb via fastp at Q25 and MiXCR, keeping in-frame beta chains. When rows share a CDR3 protein, they turn into one entry using the most common DNA and genes. For this sample there are 130,000 or so distinct CDR3 sequences; approximately 20% appear just once. The ten largest account for more than 2.5% of the sample.

The sample originates from a study of breast tumors, draining lymph nodes, adjacent tissues (dated by TCRdb to the mid-2010s). A note on the overall study: In breast cancer patients, the study compared the TCR beta repertoires of tumor, adjacent nontumor tissue and axillary lymph nodes. In human breast cancer, the study set out to evaluate how tumor, surrounding tissue and draining lymph node repertoires relate to one another and whether T cells may move between these sites.

The investigation overall reported the following: The similarity between tumor and nontumor tissue repertoires was significantly greater in luminal-like breast cancer than in basal-like breast cancer. Tumor T-cell repertoires showed less diversity than lymph node repertoires and more diversity than nontumor tissue repertoires, and tumor T-cell repertoires showed preferential V and J gene usage. The data were considered consistent with the idea that most tumor T cells come from the lymph node and then expand in tumor tissue. The study presented the conclusion that tumor T cells originate in lymph nodes as consistent with a hypothesis, not as something directly demonstrated.

Lymph node samples were obtained from the axillary draining lymph nodes of breast cancer patients. The clonotype comes from a female donor with breast cancer. Some clones in this sample may be carry-over from other donors' samples. The sequence joins TRBV10-3 to TRBJ1-5; possibly the D gene is TRBD1, per 6 matching bases. The material sequenced was axillary lymph node tissue. The sequenced DNA is TGTGCCATCAGTCCTGGACAGTACAATCAGCCCCAGCATTTT. The translation is CAISPGQYNQPQHF.